This T cell receptor (beta chain) appears in the sequencing data of a study of cytomegalovirus exposure and HLA in healthy donors. In the study overall: Most donors, 70% to 85% of 398 genotyped, fell in the Caucasian-associated ancestry cluster.

The CDR3 runs to 12 residues. From germline, CDR1 is MNHEY and CDR2 SVGAGI. Comments on this clone: Its cognate antigen is unknown.

60 Vbeta and 13 Jbeta primers were used in PCR. Clones were sequenced by immunoSEQ multiplex PCR, and TCRdb holds only the in-frame ones, with some missing. The sample contains a few hundred thousand clones, roughly 80% of which appear only once. Study observations and caveats: Later analysis identified several of the most significant clusters that appeared linked to common viral pathogens. There were some public TCRs occurring in many donors, but most TCR sequences were rare. The study put some 160 TCR beta chains on its list as cytomegalovirus-associated.

Sequenced: PBMCs. The chain employs TRBV6-5 and TRBJ2-5, with 7 bases aligning to TRBD2. The J call is uncertain, as TRBJ2-7 better fits the DNA end. The receptor was derived from a man younger than 40 in good health and CMV-seronegative. DNA of the CDR3: TGTGCCGGGGGGGAGGGCCCCTACGAGCAGTACTTC. The encoded protein is CAGGEGPYEQYF.